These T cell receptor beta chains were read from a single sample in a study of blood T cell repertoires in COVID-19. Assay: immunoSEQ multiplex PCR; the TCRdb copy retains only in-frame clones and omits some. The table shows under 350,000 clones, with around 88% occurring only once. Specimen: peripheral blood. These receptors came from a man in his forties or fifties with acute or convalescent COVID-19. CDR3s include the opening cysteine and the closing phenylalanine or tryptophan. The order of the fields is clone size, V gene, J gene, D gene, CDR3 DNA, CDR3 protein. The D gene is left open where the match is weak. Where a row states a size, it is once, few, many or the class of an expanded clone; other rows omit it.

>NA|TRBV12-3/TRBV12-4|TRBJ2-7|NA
TGTGCCAGCAGCCTCACCAGCTCCTACGAGCAGTACTTC
CASSLTSSYEQYF
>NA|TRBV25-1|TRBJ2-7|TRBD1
TGTGCCAGCAGGGGACAGGGAGGCGAGCAGTACTTC
CASRGQGGEQYF
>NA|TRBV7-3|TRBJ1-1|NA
TGTGCCAGCAGCTTAACGGGCAGTCCTAACACTGAAGCTTTCTTT
CASSLTGSPNTEAFF
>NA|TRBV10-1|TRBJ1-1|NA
TGCGCCAGCAGTACAGGGACCTACACTGAAGCTTTCTTT
CASSTGTYTEAFF
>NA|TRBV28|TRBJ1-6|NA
TGTGCCACCCACGTTCGAAGCTCACCCCTCCACTTT
CATHVRSSPLHF
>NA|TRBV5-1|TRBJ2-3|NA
TGCGCCAGCAGCCTGATGACAGGTTCTAGCACAGATACGCAGTATTTT
CASSLMTGSSTDTQYF
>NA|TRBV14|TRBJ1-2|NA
TGTGCCAGCAGCCAAGTAAACTTGCGTGATGGCTACACCTTC
CASSQVNLRDGYTF
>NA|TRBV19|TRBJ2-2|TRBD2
TGTGCCAGTACCATAGCGGGTACCTCCAACACCGGGGAGCTGTTTTTT
CASTIAGTSNTGELFF
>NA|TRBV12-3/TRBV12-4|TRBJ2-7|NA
TGTGCCAGCAGTTTGTTCAGGTTCAACGAGCAGTACTTC
CASSLFRFNEQYF
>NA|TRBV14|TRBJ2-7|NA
TGTGCCAGCAGCCGGCCCAAAGGGACTCACCAGTACTTC
CASSRPKGTHQYF
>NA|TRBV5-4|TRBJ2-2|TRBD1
TGTGCCAGCAGCTTACAGGGGGCGGCCGGGGAGCTGTTTTTT
CASSLQGAAGELFF
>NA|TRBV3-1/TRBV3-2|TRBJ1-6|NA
TGTGCCAGCAGCTCCGGGGGGGGCTCACCCCTCCACTTT
CASSSGGGSPLHF
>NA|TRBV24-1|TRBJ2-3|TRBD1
TGTGCCACCAGTGATTTGCCCGGGACAGCAATCACAGATACGCAGTATTTT
CATSDLPGTAITDTQYF
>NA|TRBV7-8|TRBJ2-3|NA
TGTGCCAGCAGCTACCGAAGGTCCAGGACAGATACGCAGTATTTT
CASSYRRSRTDTQYF
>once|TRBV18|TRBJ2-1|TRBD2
TGTGCCAGCTCACCAAACGGGGGGGCCTACAATGAGCAGTTCTTC
CASSPNGGAYNEQFF
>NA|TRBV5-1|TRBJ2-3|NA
TGCGCCAGCAGCTCCCTGACCCCGGAGACAGATACGCAGTATTTT
CASSSLTPETDTQYF